This section outlines one TCR beta chain sequence together with its context. Its antigen is as yet unknown. The data are from a study of radiation and T cells in renal cell carcinoma. Looking at the study overall: Nephrectomy followed 15 Gy stereotactic body radiation by 4 weeks. Study results and caveats: In blood, top tumor clones expanded by 2 weeks, shrinking by 4.

This CDR3 comprises 13 residues. Per germline, CDR1 SQVTM and CDR2 ANQGSEA. The V gene end was trimmed by 4 bases and the J gene end by 1 base; junction bases not matched to a gene: 2. Time point reported: blood 2 weeks post-SBRT. Treatment noted: 15 Gy SBRT to primary tumor, nephrectomy 4 weeks later. Data came from immunoSEQ multiplex PCR; TCRdb stores just in-frame clones and leaves some out. Of 100,000 to 150,000 clones in the sample, around 89% were seen once. The chain employs TRBV29-1 and TRBJ2-7, with 9 bases aligning to TRBD1. The material was blood, obtained from a patient whose treatment included radiotherapy and nephrectomy. This clonotype originated in a woman between 65 and 79 years old with renal cell carcinoma. Here the CDR3 DNA reads TGCAGCGTTGGACAGGGGGGTTCCTACGAGCAGTACTTC. It specifies CSVGQGGSYEQYF.